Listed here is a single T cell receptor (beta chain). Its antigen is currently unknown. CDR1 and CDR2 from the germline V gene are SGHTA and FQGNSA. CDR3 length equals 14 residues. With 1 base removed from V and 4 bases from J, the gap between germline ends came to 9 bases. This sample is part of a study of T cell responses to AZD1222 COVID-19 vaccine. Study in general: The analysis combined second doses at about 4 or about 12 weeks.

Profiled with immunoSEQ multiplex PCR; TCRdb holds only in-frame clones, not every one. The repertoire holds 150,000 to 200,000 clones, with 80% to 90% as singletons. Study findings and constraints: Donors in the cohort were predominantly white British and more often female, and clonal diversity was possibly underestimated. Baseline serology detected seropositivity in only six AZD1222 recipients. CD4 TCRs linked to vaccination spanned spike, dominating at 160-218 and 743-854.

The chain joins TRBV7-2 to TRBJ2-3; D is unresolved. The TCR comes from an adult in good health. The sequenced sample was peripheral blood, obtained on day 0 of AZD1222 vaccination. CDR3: CASSLVSSPDTQYF. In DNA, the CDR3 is TGTGCCAGCAGCTTAGTATCTAGTCCAGATACGCAGTATTTT.